This passage covers 28 T cell receptor beta chains from one sample sequenced in a study. TCRdb called the RT-PCR reads again in MiXCR, with one record for every CDR3 protein. Of fewer than 800,000 distinct CDR3 sequences detected, approximately 14% appear once; the ten largest clones hold roughly 3.9%. Source material: memory CD4+ T cells from blood. These receptors were collected from a female donor in good health, serving as a healthy control.

The chain carries TRBV7-2 and TRBJ1-6; 10 bases map to TRBD1. The J segment lost 9 bases and the V segment lost 1 base, leaving 3 bases of the junction unmatched. The germline V gene has CDR1 SGHTA and CDR2 FQGNSA. The CDR3 extends over 15 amino acids. The CDR3 nucleotides read TGTGCCAGCAGCTTAGGGGGGACAGGGGTTTCACCCCTCCACTTT. Amino acid sequence: CASSLGGTGVSPLHF. Looking up the rest from reference TRBV7-2 and TRBJ1-6 gives the full variable domain: GAGVSQSPSNKVTEKGKDVELRCDPISGHTALYWYRQSLGQGLEFLIYFQGNSAPDKSGLPSDRFSAERTGGSVSTLTIQRTQQEDSAVYLCASSLGGTGVSPLHFGNGTRLTVT.

This chain joins TRBV20-1 and TRBJ1-1; D may be TRBD1 (5 bases). Germline loops: CDR1 DFQATT, CDR2 SNEGSKA (reference sequence). V was cut by 5 bases and J by 1 base, with 17 bases left in between. This CDR3 contains 15 residues. CDR3 in amino acids: CSAGSVGLRNTEAFF. The CDR3 DNA reads TGCAGTGCTGGATCTGTGGGACTGCGGAACACTGAAGCTTTCTTT.

V and J are TRBV12-3 or TRBV12-4 and TRBJ1-1; D is unresolved. The CDR3 consists of 13 residues. V was trimmed by 5 bases and J by 11 bases, leaving 18 bases between them. The CDR3 DNA follows: TGTGCCAGCAGTCCGCCCAGCCAGATAAAGGCTTTCTTT. Residues: CASSPPSQIKAFF.

This sequence joins TRBV10-1 and TRBJ1-6; D unclear. There are 14 residues in the CDR3. The V and J ends lost 3 bases and 11 bases respectively, with 14 bases between them. Per the germline V gene, CDR1 is WNHNN and CDR2 is SYGVQD (reference sequence). The CDR3 nucleotides read TGCGCCAGCAGTGAATCCACAGCGGGGACACCCCTCCACTTT. Its translation is CASSESTAGTPLHF.

Remarks on this clonotype: This may stem from a read error, because a much larger clone lies one nucleotide away. Written as DNA, the CDR3 is TGCAGTGCTTCTCGCGACGGGACAGCGGGGTCCTACGAGCAGTACTTC. This sequence encodes CSASRDGTAGSYEQYF. This chain links TRBV20-1 with TRBJ2-7; tentatively, D is TRBD1 or TRBD2 (7 bases each). This CDR3 is 16 amino acids long. Germline CDR1 reads DFQATT; CDR2 reads SNEGSKA (reference sequence). Trimming stripped 5 bases from V and 1 base from J, with 21 bases between.

This clonotype was seen only a few times. V is TRBV9 and J is TRBJ2-1, with a weak D call TRBD1 (5 bases). Trimming took off 0 bases at V and 7 bases at J, with 14 bases between the two ends. The CDR3 is 15 residues long. Per germline, CDR1 SGDLS and CDR2 YYNGEE. The chain's CDR3 is CASSVGIGAANEQFF. Written as DNA, the CDR3 is TGTGCCAGCAGCGTAGGCATAGGGGCAGCGAATGAGCAGTTCTTC.

Ten or more counts support this clonotype. The genes are TRBV5-1 and TRBJ2-7, with 9 nucleotides matching TRBD2. The CDR3 has 13 amino acids. Germline CDR1 is SGHRS and CDR2 is YFSETQ. V lost 6 bases, J lost 3 bases, and 4 bases stayed unmatched. The CDR3 coding sequence is TGCGCCAGCACTAGCGGGAATATCTACGAGCAGTACTTC. It encodes CASTSGNIYEQYF.

This clonotype has at least ten counts. CDR3 bases: TGCAGTGCCAAGACTAGTTTGGAGACCCAGTACTTC. It codes for CSAKTSLETQYF. The chain combines TRBV20-1 with TRBJ2-5; D is perhaps TRBD2 (6 bases). The V and J ends lost 6 bases and 5 bases respectively, with 13 bases between them. The length of the CDR3 is 12 residues. Germline V gene data show CDR1 as DFQATT and CDR2 as SNEGSKA (reference sequence).

This clonotype has a handful of counts. The chain couples TRBV12-3 or TRBV12-4 to TRBJ2-1; maybe TRBD2 (6 bases). The CDR3 is made up of 15 amino acids. With 3 bases removed from V and 4 bases from J, the gap between germline ends came to 13 bases. Here the CDR3 DNA reads TGTGCCAGCAGTTTTCGGGGGACTTATTACAATGAGCAGTTCTTC. Amino acids: CASSFRGTYYNEQFF.

The genes are TRBV20-1 and TRBJ1-2; D gene unclear. CDR1 is DFQATT and CDR2 is SNEGSKA in the germline V gene (reference sequence). The CDR3 spans 11 residues. V lost 3 bases and J 4 bases, leaving 6 bases between the germline ends. DNA of the CDR3: TGCAGTGCTAGTTCGGGCTATGGCTACACCTTC. Translated: CSASSGYGYTF.

There are many counts of this clonotype. V usage is TRBV12-5 and J usage is TRBJ2-7; tentatively, D is TRBD2 (6 bases). The V and J ends lost 2 bases and 3 bases respectively, with 17 bases between them. The CDR3 loop spans 16 amino acids. Germline V gene sequence: CDR1 LGHNT, CDR2 FRNRAP. CDR3 protein: CASGLKGRGYNYEQYF. The CDR3 DNA is TGTGCTAGTGGTTTGAAGGGACGGGGGTATAACTACGAGCAGTACTTC.

The chain has TRBV5-1 and TRBJ2-7; TRBD2 agrees at 7 bases. With V trimmed by 7 bases and J by 4 bases, 14 bases remained unmatched. The CDR3 consists of 15 residues. The germline V gene has CDR1 SGHRS and CDR2 YFSETQ. The CDR3 coding sequence is TGCGCCAGCTGCCCGACGGCGGGAGCGGGGTACGAGCAGTACTTC. It is translated as CASCPTAGAGYEQYF. Combining the CDR3 with reference TRBV5-1 and TRBJ2-7 gives the whole variable domain KAGVTQTPRYLIKTRGQQVTLSCSPISGHRSVSWYQQTPGQGLQFLFEYFSETQRNKGNFPGRFSGRQFSNSRSEMNVSTLELGDSALYLCASCPTAGAGYEQYFGPGTRLTVT.

This chain joins TRBV14 and TRBJ1-6; 9 nucleotides line up with TRBD1. V was pared by 5 bases and J by 0 bases, with 5 bases of the junction left unmatched. The CDR3 has 17 residues. CDR1 is SGHDN and CDR2 is FVKESK in the germline V gene. The CDR3 loop reads CASSSRTGVSYNSPLHF. The DNA of the CDR3 is TGTGCCAGCAGCTCTCGGACAGGGGTCTCCTATAATTCACCCCTCCACTTT.

The chain links TRBV20-1 to TRBJ1-2; D possibly corresponds to TRBD1 (5 bases). This CDR3 has 13 residues. Germline V gene sequence: CDR1 DFQATT, CDR2 SNEGSKA (reference sequence). V was clipped by 6 bases and J by 6 bases, with 17 bases between them. CDR3 amino acids: CSAPKQETHGYTF. The CDR3 bases are TGCAGTGCCCCCAAACAGGAAACCCATGGCTACACCTTC.

CDR3 DNA: TGCAGTGCGGCCGAACGGAGAGAAATATATGGCTACACCTTC. Amino acid sequence: CSAAERREIYGYTF. This rearrangement joins TRBV20-1 to TRBJ1-2; D call uncertain. The CDR3 extends over 14 amino acids. Germline lookup yields CDR1 DFQATT and CDR2 SNEGSKA (reference sequence). V was shortened by 6 bases and J by 5 bases, with 19 bases between the two germline ends.

There are a few counts of this clonotype. CDR3 protein: CASSTMADTQYF. The CDR3, as DNA: TGTGCCAGTAGCACCATGGCAGATACGCAGTATTTT. The chain employs TRBV19 and TRBJ2-3, with D hard to call. The germline V and J ends were trimmed by 6 bases and 4 bases, with 8 bases remaining between them. The CDR3 totals 12 residues. Germline V gives CDR1 LNHDA, CDR2 SQIVND (reference sequence). Based on the CDR3 plus reference TRBV19 and TRBJ2-3, the full variable domain is DGGITQSPKYLFRKEGQNVTLSCEQNLNHDAMYWYRQDPGQGLRLIYYSQIVNDFQKGDIAEGYSVSREKKESFPLTVTSAQKNPTAFYLCASSTMADTQYFGPGTRLTVL.

CDR3 coding DNA: TGTGCCAGCAGCTCCCAGCGGGGGGAGTCCTACAATGAGCAGTTCTTC. Encoded protein: CASSSQRGESYNEQFF. This chain links TRBV11-2 with TRBJ2-1; TRBD2 aligns across 9 bases. V was pared by 4 bases and J by 1 base, with 5 bases of the junction left unmatched. The CDR3 sequence is 16 residues long. Germline CDR1 SGHAT, CDR2 FQNNGV.

The rearrangement uses TRBV20-1 and TRBJ2-1; 9 bases map to TRBD1. After removal of 8 bases from V and 0 bases from J, the junction contained 17 bases not matched to a gene. The CDR3 loop spans 18 amino acids. Germline CDR1 DFQATT, CDR2 SNEGSKA (reference sequence). The CDR3 DNA reads TGCAGTTCCTTGGACAGGGGAGGTCTAATAAGCTCCTACAATGAGCAGTTCTTC. It encodes CSSLDRGGLISSYNEQFF.

For the CDR3, the DNA is TGTGCCATCAGTGAAGTCGGACAGGGGGCTGAAGCTTTCTTT. Its protein product is CAISEVGQGAEAFF. The chain carries TRBV10-3 and TRBJ1-1; TRBD1 aligns across 10 bases. The J segment lost 6 bases and the V segment lost 3 bases, leaving 4 bases of the junction unmatched. CDR1 and CDR2 (germline): ENHRY, SYGVKD. This CDR3 comprises 14 residues.

This chain links TRBV9 with TRBJ2-2; tentatively, D is TRBD1 (5 bases). CDR1 SGDLS and CDR2 YYNGEE come from the germline V gene. The CDR3 sequence is 16 residues long. V was trimmed by 0 bases and J by 3 bases, leaving 12 bases between them. As DNA, the CDR3 is TGTGCCAGCAGCGTAGCTATCCCAGGGTACACCGGGGAGCTGTTTTTT. Its translation: CASSVAIPGYTGELFF.

A few counts support this clonotype. This chain connects TRBV5-1 to TRBJ1-4, with 7 bases that match TRBD1. Germline V gene sequence: CDR1 SGHRS, CDR2 YFSETQ. The ends lost 4 bases at V and 3 bases at J; junction bases unmatched: 9. The CDR3 runs 16 residues. The CDR3 nucleotides are TGCGCCAGCAGCCTGATGCCGGGACAGCCTAATGAAAAACTGTTTTTT. Its protein is CASSLMPGQPNEKLFF.

This chain's CDR3 is CASSLLAGATQYF. For the CDR3, the DNA is TGTGCCAGCAGCTTACTAGCGGGCGCTACCCAGTACTTC. The chain carries TRBV7-9 and TRBJ2-5; 8 nucleotides match TRBD2. The V and J ends lost 2 bases and 8 bases, in that order; junction bases with no gene match: 4. This CDR3 is 13 amino acids long. Looked up from germline, CDR1 is SEHNR and CDR2 is FQNEAQ (reference sequence).

V gene TRBV18 combines with J gene TRBJ1-1; D might be TRBD1 (5 bases). Germline loops: CDR1 KGHSH, CDR2 LQKENI. This CDR3 spans 15 amino acids. Trimming left V 2 bases short and J 3 bases short, with 13 bases between. For the CDR3, the DNA is TGTGCCAGCTCACCAAATGGTGGGGCGGACACTGAAGCTTTCTTT. Translation gives CASSPNGGADTEAFF.

This clonotype was picked up many times. CDR3 sequence (DNA): TGTGCCAGCAGTTTCGGCGCGCGGGATACGCAGTATTTT. Its protein product is CASSFGARDTQYF. The rearrangement joins TRBV12-3 or TRBV12-4 to TRBJ2-3; D is unresolved. This CDR3 comprises 13 residues. The V gene lost 3 bases and the J gene lost 6 bases, with 10 bases spanning the gap.

This clonotype has just a few counts. The V call is TRBV6-1, the J call TRBJ2-7; D ambiguous. V gave up 5 bases and J gave up 1 base, with 12 bases separating them. The CDR3 has 14 amino acids. Germline V gene data show CDR1 as MNHNS and CDR2 as SASEGT. Here the CDR3 DNA reads TGTGCCAGCAGTTTTGCCGATTTTTCCTACGAGCAGTACTTC. Its translation: CASSFADFSYEQYF.

Written as DNA, the CDR3 is TGTGCCAGCAGCTCCTGGACTAGCGGGACTCAAGAGACCCAGTACTTC. Translated: CASSSWTSGTQETQYF. This sequence joins TRBV3-1 and TRBJ2-5; the match to TRBD2 covers 12 bases. The germline CDR1 and CDR2 sequences are LGHDT and YNNKEL (reference sequence). Trimming took 5 bases from V and 2 from J; bases not matched to a gene: 6. This CDR3 is built from 16 residues.

This clonotype was detected many times. The chain recombines TRBV4-2 with TRBJ1-6; 7 bases line up with TRBD1. This CDR3 has 15 amino acids. In germline, CDR1 is LGHNA, CDR2 YNFKEQ. The V segment lost 1 base and the J segment 8 bases; nucleotides outside the gene matches: 5. Here the CDR3 DNA reads TGTGCCAGCAGCCAAGTTGGAGGGGGCGATTCACCCCTCCACTTT. Amino acids: CASSQVGGGDSPLHF.

This clonotype was seen only once. The rearrangement uses TRBV28 and TRBJ2-7, with 7 positions matching TRBD1. Trimming removed 5 bases from V and 2 bases from J; junction bases left unmatched: 9. The CDR3 is 15 residues long. CDR1 is MDHEN and CDR2 is SYDVKM in the germline V gene. The CDR3 reads CASSAPGQTTYEQYF. CDR3 sequence (DNA): TGTGCCAGCAGTGCGCCGGGACAGACCACCTACGAGCAGTACTTC.